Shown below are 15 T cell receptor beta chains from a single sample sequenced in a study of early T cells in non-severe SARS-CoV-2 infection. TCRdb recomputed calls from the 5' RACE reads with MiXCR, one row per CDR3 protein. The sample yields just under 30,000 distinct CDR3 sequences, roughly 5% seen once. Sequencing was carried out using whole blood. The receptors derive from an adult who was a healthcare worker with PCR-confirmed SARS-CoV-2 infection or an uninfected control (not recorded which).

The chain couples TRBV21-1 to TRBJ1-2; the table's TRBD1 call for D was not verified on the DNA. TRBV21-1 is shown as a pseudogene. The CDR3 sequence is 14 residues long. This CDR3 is CASSKMRTGDGYTF. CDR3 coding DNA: TGTGCCAGCAGCAAAATGAGGACAGGGGATGGCTACACCTTC.

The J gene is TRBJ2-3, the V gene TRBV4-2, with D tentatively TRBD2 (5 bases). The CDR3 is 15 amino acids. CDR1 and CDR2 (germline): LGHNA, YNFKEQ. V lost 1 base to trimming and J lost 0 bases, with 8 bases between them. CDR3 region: CASSQGGGSTDTQYF. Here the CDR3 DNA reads TGTGCCAGCAGCCAAGGAGGAGGTAGCACAGATACGCAGTATTTT.

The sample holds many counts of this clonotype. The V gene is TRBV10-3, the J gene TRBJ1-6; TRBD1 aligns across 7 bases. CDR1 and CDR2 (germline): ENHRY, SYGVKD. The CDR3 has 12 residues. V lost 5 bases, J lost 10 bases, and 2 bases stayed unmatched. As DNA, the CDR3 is TGTGCCATCAGTACAGGGGAATCACCCCTCCACTTT. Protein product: CAISTGESPLHF.

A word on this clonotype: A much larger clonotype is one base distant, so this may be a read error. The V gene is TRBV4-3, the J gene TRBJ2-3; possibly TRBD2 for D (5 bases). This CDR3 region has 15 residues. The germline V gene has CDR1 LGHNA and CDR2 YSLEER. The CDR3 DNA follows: TGCGCCAGCAACCAAGTAGCTAGCACTACAGATACGCAGTATTTT. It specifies CASNQVASTTDTQYF.

The CDR3 sequence is CSARAAGPEQFF. CDR3 nucleotides: TGCAGTGCTAGAGCGGCAGGTCCCGAGCAGTTCTTC. This chain uses TRBV20-1 with TRBJ2-1; D ambiguous. Germline assignment: CDR1 DFQATT and CDR2 SNEGSKA (reference sequence). V shed 1 base and J shed 10 bases, with 11 bases lying between them. The CDR3 runs 12 residues.

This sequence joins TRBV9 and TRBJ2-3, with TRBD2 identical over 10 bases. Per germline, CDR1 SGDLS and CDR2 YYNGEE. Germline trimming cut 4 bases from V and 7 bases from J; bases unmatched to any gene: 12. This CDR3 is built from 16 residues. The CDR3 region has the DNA TGTGCCAGCAGCCGTCAAGGACTAGCGGTTTCAAATACGCAGTATTTT. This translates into CASSRQGLAVSNTQYF.

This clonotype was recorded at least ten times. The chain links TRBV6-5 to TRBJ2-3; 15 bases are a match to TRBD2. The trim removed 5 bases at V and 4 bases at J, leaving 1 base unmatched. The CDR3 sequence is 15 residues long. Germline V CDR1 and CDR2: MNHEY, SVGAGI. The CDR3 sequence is CASSGLAGGPDTQYF. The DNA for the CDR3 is TGTGCCAGCAGTGGACTAGCGGGAGGGCCAGATACGCAGTATTTT.

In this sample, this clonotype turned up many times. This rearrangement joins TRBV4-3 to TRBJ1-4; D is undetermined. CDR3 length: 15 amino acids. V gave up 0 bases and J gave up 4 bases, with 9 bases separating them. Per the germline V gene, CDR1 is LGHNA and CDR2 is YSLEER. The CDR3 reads CASSQDQMFNEKLFF. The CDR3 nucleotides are TGCGCCAGCAGCCAAGACCAGATGTTTAATGAAAAACTGTTTTTT.

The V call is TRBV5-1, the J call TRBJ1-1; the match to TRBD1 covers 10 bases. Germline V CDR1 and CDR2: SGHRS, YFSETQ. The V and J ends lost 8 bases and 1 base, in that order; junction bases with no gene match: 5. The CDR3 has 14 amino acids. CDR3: CASSGTGENTEAFF. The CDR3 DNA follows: TGCGCCAGTTCGGGGACAGGGGAGAACACTGAAGCTTTCTTT.

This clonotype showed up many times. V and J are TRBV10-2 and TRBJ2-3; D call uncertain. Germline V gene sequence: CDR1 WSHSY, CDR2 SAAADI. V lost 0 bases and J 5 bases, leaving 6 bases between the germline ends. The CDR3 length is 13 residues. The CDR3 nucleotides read TGCGCCAGCAGTGAGTCAGGGATAGATACGCAGTATTTT. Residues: CASSESGIDTQYF.

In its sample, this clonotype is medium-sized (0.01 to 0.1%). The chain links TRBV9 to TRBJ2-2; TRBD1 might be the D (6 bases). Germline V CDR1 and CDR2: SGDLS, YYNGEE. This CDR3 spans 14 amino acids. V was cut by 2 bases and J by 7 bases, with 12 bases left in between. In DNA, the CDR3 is TGTGCCAGCAGCGTGCAGGGGCTGGGCGGGGAGCTGTTTTTT. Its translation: CASSVQGLGGELFF.

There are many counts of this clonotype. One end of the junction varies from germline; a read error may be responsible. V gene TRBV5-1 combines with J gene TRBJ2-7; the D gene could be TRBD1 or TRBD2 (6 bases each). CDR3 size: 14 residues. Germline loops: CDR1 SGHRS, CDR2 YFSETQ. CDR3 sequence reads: CASTLGGLSYEQYF. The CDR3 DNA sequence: TGCGCCAGCACCTTGGGGGGCCTCTCCTACGAGCAGTACTTC.

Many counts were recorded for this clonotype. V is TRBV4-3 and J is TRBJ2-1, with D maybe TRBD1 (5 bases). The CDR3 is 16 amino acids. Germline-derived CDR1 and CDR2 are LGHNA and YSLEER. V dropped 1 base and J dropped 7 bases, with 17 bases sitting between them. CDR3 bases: TGCGCCAGCAGCCAAGCCCGTTCAGGGAACTGGAATGAGCAGTTCTTC. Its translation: CASSQARSGNWNEQFF.

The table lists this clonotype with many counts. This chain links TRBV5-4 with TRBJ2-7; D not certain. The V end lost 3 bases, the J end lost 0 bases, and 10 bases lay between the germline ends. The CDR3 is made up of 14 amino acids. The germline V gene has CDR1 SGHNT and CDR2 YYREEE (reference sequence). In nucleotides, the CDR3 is TGTGCCAGCAGCTCTAATAGGTTCTCCTACGAGCAGTACTTC. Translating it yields CASSSNRFSYEQYF.

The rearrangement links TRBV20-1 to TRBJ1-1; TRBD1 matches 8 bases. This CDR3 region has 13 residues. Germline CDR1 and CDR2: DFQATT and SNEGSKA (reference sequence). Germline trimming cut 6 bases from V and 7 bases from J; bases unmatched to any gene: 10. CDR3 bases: TGCAGTGCCAGACGGACAGGGAGTAATGAAGCTTTCTTT. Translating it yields CSARRTGSNEAFF.